Here is one T cell receptor (beta chain) with its context. The sequenced target, TCR beta, came from blood CD8+ and CD4+ T cells. Germline loops: CDR1 LGHDT, CDR2 YNNKEL (reference sequence). V lost 3 bases and J lost 9; bases outside the gene matches: 9. The CDR3 length is 16 residues. After extraction with the RNeasy kit, about 0.45 to 1 ug of the RNA was reverse transcribed using random hexamers. The amplification used immunoSEQ multiplex PCR on TCR beta CDR3; it spanned 54 Vbeta and 13 Jbeta. TCRdb re-called the immunoSEQ multiplex PCR reads through MiXCR, storing one row per CDR3 protein. The profile covers roughly 180,000 distinct CDR3 sequences, with about 95% appearing a single time and over 0.12% taken by the ten largest. The data derive from a study of CD8 T cells in Susac syndrome.

The source is a human donor in good health. The sample comprised CD4+ T cells from PBMCs. The rearrangement uses TRBV3-1 and TRBJ2-1; 12 bases agree with TRBD2. The CDR3 sequence: CASSHLTTSGGGEQFF. The DNA for the CDR3 is TGTGCCAGCAGCCACCTGACGACTAGCGGGGGAGGTGAGCAGTTCTTC.